Each of the 24 T cell receptor beta chains below was sequenced from the same sample in a study of shared clonotypes between healthy human individuals. The protocol was immunoSEQ multiplex PCR, while the TCRdb copy is restricted to in-frame clones and leaves out a portion. The sample carries approximately 2,300,000 clones, roughly 90% recorded once. Sequencing used naive CD4+ T cells from PBMCs. Specified subset: CD45RA+ positively selected. These TCRs come from a man aged 18 to 30 in good health. Some clones in this sample may be carry-over from other donors' samples.

This chain joins TRBV28 and TRBJ2-1, with 11 bases identical to TRBD2. The CDR3 is 16 residues long. CDR1 is MDHEN and CDR2 is SYDVKM in the germline V gene. After removal of 4 bases from V and 5 bases from J, the junction contained 7 bases not matched to a gene. The CDR3 DNA reads as TGTGCCAGCAGTTCCCAAGGGACTAGCGGAAACAATGAGCAGTTCTTC. It codes for CASSSQGTSGNNEQFF.

The CDR3 DNA sequence: TGTGCCAGCAGCCGCAGACAGAGCCAGAACACCGGGGAGCTGTTTTTT. This gives the protein CASSRRQSQNTGELFF. The chain combines TRBV7-6 with TRBJ2-2, with a tentative D call TRBD1 (5 bases). V was trimmed by 5 bases and J by 1 base, leaving 14 bases between them. This CDR3 contains 16 residues. In germline, CDR1 is SGHVS, CDR2 FNYEAQ.

The rearrangement uses TRBV18 and TRBJ2-1; D may be TRBD2 (5 bases). Per germline, CDR1 KGHSH and CDR2 LQKENI. The V gene lost 0 bases and the J gene lost 6 bases, with 9 bases spanning the gap. The CDR3 contains 14 residues. The CDR3 sequence: CASSPPSARNEQFF. CDR3 DNA: TGTGCCAGCTCACCACCTAGCGCCCGCAATGAGCAGTTCTTC.

The genes are TRBV6-4 and TRBJ2-6, with 9 bases lining up with TRBD1. V dropped 2 bases and J dropped 0; count of bases not matched to a gene: 14. Germline lookup yields CDR1 MRHNA and CDR2 SNTAGT. CDR3 length: 21 residues. The CDR3 is CASSDHPPGQGIYSGANVLTF. The CDR3 nucleotides read TGTGCCAGCAGTGACCACCCCCCCGGACAGGGGATTTACTCTGGGGCCAACGTCCTGACTTTC.

V and J are TRBV28 and TRBJ2-1; D could derive from TRBD1 or TRBD2 (6 bases each). There are 15 residues in the CDR3. Germline CDR1 is MDHEN and CDR2 is SYDVKM. Trimming cost V 7 bases and J 3 bases, with 16 bases left between them. DNA for the CDR3: TGTGCCAGCACCAGTAGAGAGGGGGGCTACAATGAGCAGTTCTTC. It encodes CASTSREGGYNEQFF.

CDR3 protein: CASSAGTSGTWEQFF. CDR3 coding DNA: TGCGCCAGCAGCGCCGGGACTAGCGGGACCTGGGAGCAGTTCTTC. This sequence joins TRBV5-1 and TRBJ2-1; 13 bases map to TRBD2. The V and J ends lost 4 bases and 10 bases, in that order; junction bases with no gene match: 8. Germline loops: CDR1 SGHRS, CDR2 YFSETQ. The CDR3 totals 15 residues.

The gene calls are TRBV28 and TRBJ2-7; 11 nucleotides agree with TRBD2. Germline V gene sequence: CDR1 MDHEN, CDR2 SYDVKM. After removal of 5 bases from V and 3 bases from J, the junction contained 27 bases not matched to a gene. The CDR3 has 22 amino acids. Here the CDR3 DNA reads TGTGCCAGCAGTGCCTCGCGGTGGGGACAAGGACTAGCGGGCCTGGGGCACTACGAGCAGTACTTC. Translated: CASSASRWGQGLAGLGHYEQYF.

This chain connects TRBV5-1 to TRBJ1-3; 8 bases line up with TRBD1. The CDR3 covers 15 residues. Germline lookup yields CDR1 SGHRS and CDR2 YFSETQ. With 4 bases clipped from V and 4 bases from J, the junction kept 7 bases outside the gene matches. The CDR3 spells CASSPGTGGGNTIYF. In DNA, the CDR3 is TGCGCCAGCAGCCCCGGGACAGGCGGGGGAAACACCATATATTTT.

This clone was recorded once. This sample includes further DNA sequences coding for the same CDR3. The chain is built from TRBV9 and TRBJ2-5; weak D call: TRBD2 (6 bases). CDR3 size: 15 residues. Trimming pared 2 bases from V and 1 base from J, leaving 12 bases between. CDR1 and CDR2 (germline): SGDLS, YYNGEE. CDR3 nucleotides: TGTGCCAGCAGCGTGTCGGCGGGGCGCCAAGAGACCCAGTACTTC. This sequence encodes CASSVSAGRQETQYF.

The rearrangement links TRBV11-2 to TRBJ2-7, with D perhaps TRBD1 (7 bases). V lost 5 bases to trimming and J lost 2 bases, with 22 bases between them. The CDR3 consists of 17 residues. Germline assignment: CDR1 SGHAT and CDR2 FQNNGV. As DNA, the CDR3 is TGTGCCAGCAGCCTAGCCAGGGGCGGGACAGTTCCCTACGAGCAGTACTTC. Its protein product is CASSLARGGTVPYEQYF. Together with reference TRBV11-2 and TRBJ2-7, the CDR3 gives the full variable domain: EAGVAQSPRYKIIEKRQSVAFWCNPISGHATLYWYQQILGQGPKLLIQFQNNGVVDDSQLPKDRFSAERLKGVDSTLKIQPAKLEDSAVYLCASSLARGGTVPYEQYFGPGTRLTVT.

The genes are TRBV28 and TRBJ1-1; TRBD1 is a possible D gene (5 bases). CDR3 length: 16 residues. Germline CDR1 reads MDHEN; CDR2 reads SYDVKM. Between the trimmed V and J ends, which lost 0 bases and 0 bases, there was a span of 11 bases. CDR3 sequence reads: CASSLWQDKLNTEAFF. The CDR3 nucleotides read TGTGCCAGCAGTTTATGGCAGGACAAGCTGAACACTGAAGCTTTCTTT.

This sequence joins TRBV7-2 and TRBJ2-3; no definite D call. Trimming took 4 bases from V and 11 from J, leaving 16 bases between them. This CDR3 has 13 residues. Germline V gives CDR1 SGHTA, CDR2 FQGNSA. This CDR3 reads CASSSQSQGWQYF. CDR3 DNA: TGTGCCAGCAGCTCACAAAGCCAAGGGTGGCAGTATTTT. Full variable domain (rest looked up from reference TRBV7-2 and TRBJ2-3): GAGVSQSPSNKVTEKGKDVELRCDPISGHTALYWYRQSLGQGLEFLIYFQGNSAPDKSGLPSDRFSAERTGGSVSTLTIQRTQQEDSAVYLCASSSQSQGWQYFGPGTRLTVL.

Only one count was recorded for this clone. The chain has TRBV28 and TRBJ2-5; D gene uncertain. V was pared by 6 bases and J by 5 bases, with 19 bases between. From germline, CDR1 is MDHEN and CDR2 SYDVKM. CDR3 length equals 15 residues. The CDR3 nucleotides are TGTGCCAGCAGCCCGACAAGGGCCCGAGAGGAGACCCAGTACTTC. Protein product: CASSPTRAREETQYF.

This clone has a single count. The rearrangement joins TRBV10-3 to TRBJ2-2; D is uncertain. The CDR3 totals 13 residues. The V end was cut by 0 bases, the J end by 6 bases, with 5 bases between. Germline V lookup: CDR1 ENHRY, CDR2 SYGVKD. For the CDR3, the DNA is TGTGCCATCAGTGAGTCTACCTCCGGGGAGCTGTTTTTT. Residues: CAISESTSGELFF.

The CDR3 region is CASSPYGTGLDTQYF. DNA for the CDR3: TGTGCCAGCAGCCCCTACGGGACAGGACTAGATACGCAGTATTTT. This rearrangement joins TRBV5-4 to TRBJ2-3, with 8 bases identical to TRBD1. Losses at the gene ends were 4 bases for V and 5 bases for J; bases not matched to a gene: 9. Germline loops: CDR1 SGHNT, CDR2 YYREEE (reference sequence). The CDR3 covers 15 residues.

The rearrangement joins TRBV6-5 to TRBJ1-6; maybe TRBD1 (6 bases). Germline CDR1 is MNHEY and CDR2 is SVGAGI. Trimming took off 0 bases at V and 10 bases at J, with 16 bases between the two ends. The CDR3 has 16 residues. CDR3: CASSYSSGQSVSPLHF. CDR3 nucleotide sequence: TGTGCCAGCAGTTACTCGTCCGGACAGTCCGTGTCACCCCTCCACTTT.

This clone has only a few counts. The chain is built from TRBV7-9 and TRBJ1-4, with a weak D call TRBD1 (6 bases). Germline lookup yields CDR1 SEHNR and CDR2 FQNEAQ (reference sequence). The CDR3 covers 13 residues. V was trimmed by 3 bases and J by 13 bases, leaving 15 bases between them. The CDR3 bases are TGTGCCAGCAGCTTGATACTAGGGGGTGTACTGTTTTTT. It specifies CASSLILGGVLFF. Full variable domain (rest looked up from reference TRBV7-9 and TRBJ1-4): DTGVSQNPRHKITKRGQNVTFRCDPISEHNRLYWYRQTLGQGPEFLTYFQNEAQLEKSRLLSDRFSAERPKGSFSTLEIQRTEQGDSAMYLCASSLILGGVLFFGSGTQLSVL.

This chain connects TRBV6-1 to TRBJ2-4, with D possibly being TRBD1 or TRBD2 (6 bases each). Germline values: CDR1 MNHNS, CDR2 SASEGT. The CDR3 is 12 residues long. Trimming cost V 0 bases and J 13 bases, with 10 bases left between them. The CDR3 nucleotides are TGTGCCAGCAGTGAAGCGAGGGGGGACCAGTACTTC. It codes for CASSEARGDQYF.

The chain links TRBV7-3 to TRBJ2-1; 7 nucleotides line up with TRBD2. V lost 5 bases to trimming and J lost 5 bases; unmatched junction nucleotides: 9. The germline V gene encodes CDR1 SGHTA and CDR2 FQGTGA. This CDR3 is built from 15 residues. CDR3 DNA sequence: TGTGCCAGCAGCCCCGTCGGGACTACAGACAATGAGCAGTTCTTC. Translation: CASSPVGTTDNEQFF. The variable domain in full, completed from reference TRBV7-3 and TRBJ2-1, reads GAGVSQTPSNKVTEKGKYVELRCDPISGHTALYWYRQSLGQGPEFLIYFQGTGAADDSGLPNDRFFAVRPEGSVSTLKIQRTERGDSAVYLCASSPVGTTDNEQFFGPGTRLTVL.

The rearrangement joins TRBV2 to TRBJ2-5; D might be TRBD2 (5 bases). V lost 6 bases, J lost 5 bases, and 10 bases lay in between. Germline V CDR1 and CDR2: SNHLY, FYNNEI. CDR3 length: 12 amino acids. The CDR3, as DNA: TGTGCCAGCAGAGCGGACGGGGAGACCCAGTACTTC. Residues: CASRADGETQYF.

The V gene is TRBV9, the J gene TRBJ2-7; D not resolved. Germline V gene lookup returns CDR1 SGDLS and CDR2 YYNGEE. There are 15 residues in the CDR3. Trimming removed 0 bases at V and 2 bases at J, with 12 bases between. For the CDR3, the DNA is TGTGCCAGCAGCGTAGAAGGGCTGCCGACCTACGAGCAGTACTTC. Translation: CASSVEGLPTYEQYF.

The V and J genes are TRBV6-4 and TRBJ1-5, with D possibly being TRBD1 (5 bases). There are 19 residues in the CDR3. Between the trimmed V and J ends, which lost 6 bases and 0 bases, there was a span of 24 bases. CDR1 and CDR2 (germline): MRHNA, SNTAGT. CDR3 in amino acids: CASRPTGTEVEGSNQPQHF. The DNA of the CDR3 is TGTGCCAGCAGACCAACCGGGACCGAAGTTGAGGGTAGCAATCAGCCCCAGCATTTT.

The rearrangement uses TRBV9 and TRBJ1-3; D is undetermined. Germline V gene data show CDR1 as SGDLS and CDR2 as YYNGEE. The length of the CDR3 is 15 residues. The V gene lost 4 bases and the J gene lost 0 bases, with 11 bases spanning the gap. CDR3 protein: CASSTGPNSGNTIYF. The CDR3 DNA is TGTGCCAGCAGCACCGGCCCCAACTCTGGAAACACCATATATTTT.

The rearrangement joins TRBV5-1 to TRBJ1-5; 7 bases are shared with TRBD1. The germline V gene encodes CDR1 SGHRS and CDR2 YFSETQ. V shed 2 bases, J shed 5 bases, and the junction held 4 bases outside the gene matches. CDR3 length equals 14 residues. The chain's CDR3 is CASSLRTGYQPQHF. CDR3 coding DNA: TGCGCCAGCAGCTTAAGGACAGGCTATCAGCCCCAGCATTTT. Combining the CDR3 with reference TRBV5-1 and TRBJ1-5 gives the whole variable domain KAGVTQTPRYLIKTRGQQVTLSCSPISGHRSVSWYQQTPGQGLQFLFEYFSETQRNKGNFPGRFSGRQFSNSRSEMNVSTLELGDSALYLCASSLRTGYQPQHFGDGTRLSIL.